The T cell receptor beta chain described here comes from a study of vaccination and CD4 T cells after COVID-19. At the level of the study: Control wells got either CEFX epitopes, HIV-1 Nef peptides, or no peptide at all.

Sequenced with the Oncomine TCR Beta short-read assay was DNA taken from cultured CD4+ T cells. TCRdb re-called the PCR reads with MiXCR, one entry per CDR3 protein. This sample has about 28,000 distinct CDR3 sequences, with 62% found just once. The CDR3 consists of 15 residues. Turning to this clonotype: Its antigen remains unknown. An end of the junction does not agree with germline; a read error may underlie this.

Stated treatment: approximately nine-day PBMC culture with coronavirus spike peptide pools or control peptides (ViraFEST assay). ViraFEST used peptide pools to expand antigen-specific T cells, then sequenced TCRs. Study-wide results and limits: No early post-infection timepoints were studied, and convalescent patients studied were relatively few. Spike mono-reactivity was found in 304 of the 307 vaccine-specific clones identified in convalescent patients.

This specimen consisted of CD4+ T cells from blood, cultured in vitro, obtained after SARS-CoV-2 vaccination. The chain combines TRBV5-3 with TRBJ1-2; possible D gene TRBD1, 5 bases. TRBV5-3 is sorted into the ORF group, with uncertain function. The clonotype originates from a human donor who received a COVID-19 vaccine. The CDR3 here is CARILGQGGNYGYTF. The DNA for the CDR3 is TGTGCCAGAATCTTGGGGCAGGGTGGCAACTATGGCTACACCTTC.